The rows below give T cell receptor beta chains drawn from one sample of a study of blood T cell repertoires in COVID-19. Assay used: immunoSEQ multiplex PCR; TCRdb lists only in-frame clones, some missing. This sample has around 140,000 clones, with approximately 80% found just once. Sequences were obtained from peripheral blood. The receptors come from a woman in her sixties or seventies with acute or convalescent COVID-19. The CDR3 runs from the conserved cysteine through the conserved F or W. Clone sizes are given selectively: once, few, many, or a class where the clone is expanded.

>.|TRBV5-1|TRBJ2-5
CASSLLGGSSSETQYF
>.|TRBV5-1|TRBJ2-7
CASSVPAPRGEQYF
>.|TRBV28|TRBJ1-6
CASSFSRGTNSPLHF
>.|TRBV3-1/TRBV3-2|TRBJ2-7
CASAPGLPYEQYF
>.|TRBV5-1|TRBJ2-6
CASRRSGANVLTF
>.|TRBV19|TRBJ2-2
CASSGVANTGELFF
>.|TRBV9|TRBJ1-3
CASSVAGGTIYF
>.|TRBV6-2/TRBV6-3|TRBJ2-3
CASSPRDRERDTQYF
>.|TRBV6-6|TRBJ2-1
CASSYYRGNEQFF
>.|TRBV7-3|TRBJ2-5
CASSRLAGAGETQYF
>.|TRBV5-1|TRBJ2-3
CASSLDGREDTDTQYF
>.|TRBV6-6|TRBJ1-2
CASSPPRGNYGYTF
>.|TRBV28|TRBJ2-5
CASSLQGQPAQYF
>.|TRBV7-3|TRBJ2-3
CASSSDRVDTQYF
>.|TRBV19|TRBJ2-2
CASTDTGVETGELFF
>few|TRBV18|TRBJ1-6
CASSPLPGQGEDNSPLHF
>few|TRBV30|TRBJ2-7
CAWRGDRGTYEQYF
>.|TRBV19|TRBJ2-1
CASNEGGGSYNEQFF